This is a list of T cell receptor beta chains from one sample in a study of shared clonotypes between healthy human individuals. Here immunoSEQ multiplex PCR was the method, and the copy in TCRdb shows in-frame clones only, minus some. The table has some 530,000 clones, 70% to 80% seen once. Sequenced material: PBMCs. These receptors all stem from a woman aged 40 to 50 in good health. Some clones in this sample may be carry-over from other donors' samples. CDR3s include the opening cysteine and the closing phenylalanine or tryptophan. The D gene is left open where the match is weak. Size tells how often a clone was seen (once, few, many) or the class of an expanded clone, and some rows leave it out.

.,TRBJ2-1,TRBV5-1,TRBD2,TGCGCCAGCAGCTTGGGATCAGCGGGAGGGGTGAATGAGCAGTTCTTC,CASSLGSAGGVNEQFF
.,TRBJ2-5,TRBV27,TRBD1,TGTGCCAGCAGTACCCGGACAGGGGCCAGCCAAGAGACCCAGTACTTC,CASSTRTGASQETQYF
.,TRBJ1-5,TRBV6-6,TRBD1,TGTGCCAGCGCACAGGGGCAACAGCCCCAGCATTTT,CASAQGQQPQHF
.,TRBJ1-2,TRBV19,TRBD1,TGTGCCAGTAACCTGGACAGGGGGCATCGGGATGGCTACACCTTC,CASNLDRGHRDGYTF
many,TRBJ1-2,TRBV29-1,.,TGCAGCGTTACGGAGGGCCCTAACTATGGCTACACCTTC,CSVTEGPNYGYTF
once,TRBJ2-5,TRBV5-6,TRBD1,TGTGCCAGCAGCTTGGGACAGGGGAAGGCCCAGTACTTC,CASSLGQGKAQYF
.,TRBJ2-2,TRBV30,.,TGTGCCTGGACCGGGAGGGGGCTCCCCGGGGAGCTGTTTTTT,CAWTGRGLPGELFF
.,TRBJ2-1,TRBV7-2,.,TGTGCCAGCAGCGAGTGGTCAGCCGCCGCTAATGAGCAGTTCTTC,CASSEWSAAANEQFF
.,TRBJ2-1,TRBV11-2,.,TGTGCCAGCAGCTTAGACAGGGTCAACAATGAGCAGTTCTTC,CASSLDRVNNEQFF
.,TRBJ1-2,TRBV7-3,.,TGTGCCAGCAGCTCGGACCCAGGGGCGCTTGCGAGCGGCTACACCTTC,CASSSDPGALASGYTF
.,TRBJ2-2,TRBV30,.,TGTGCCTGGAGGTCGCCCAGGGGCGACACCGGGGAGCCGTTTTTT,CAWRSPRGDTGEPFF
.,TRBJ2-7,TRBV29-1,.,TGCAGCGTTGAAACCGGACTATCCTACGAGCAGTACTTC,CSVETGLSYEQYF
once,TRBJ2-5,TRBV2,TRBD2,TGTGCCAGCAGTTTTAGACTAGCGGGGGGGGAAGAGACCCAGTACTTC,CASSFRLAGGEETQYF
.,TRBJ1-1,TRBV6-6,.,TGTGCCAGCACCCTAGGGGGAACTGAAGCTTTCTTT,CASTLGGTEAFF
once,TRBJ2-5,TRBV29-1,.,TGCAGCGCTGGGGAGCAAGAGGCCCAGTACTTC,CSAGEQEAQYF
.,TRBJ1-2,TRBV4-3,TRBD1,TGCGCCAGCAGCCACCCTGGACAGGACTATGGCTACACCTTC,CASSHPGQDYGYTF
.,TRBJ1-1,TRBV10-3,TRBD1,TGTGCCATCAGTGGGGACAGGGGAAGGAGGAGCACTGAAGCTTTCTTT,CAISGDRGRRSTEAFF
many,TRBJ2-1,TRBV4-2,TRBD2,TGTGCCAGCAGCCAAGACGGGCTAGCGGGAGGTCATGTCGATGAGCAGTTCTTC,CASSQDGLAGGHVDEQFF
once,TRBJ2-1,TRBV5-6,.,TGTGCCAGCAGCTTTTTGGACGCTACCAATGAGCAGTTCTTC,CASSFLDATNEQFF
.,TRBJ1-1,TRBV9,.,TGTGCCAGCAGCGTAGGGGCAGGCGCTGAAGCTTTCTTT,CASSVGAGAEAFF
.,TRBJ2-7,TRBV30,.,TGTGCCTGGACGAGGGGCCGAACCTACGAGCAGTACTTC,CAWTRGRTYEQYF
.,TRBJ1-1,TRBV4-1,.,TGCGCCAGCAGCCAAGACGAAAAACAGGGCAGTACTGAAGCTTTCTTT,CASSQDEKQGSTEAFF
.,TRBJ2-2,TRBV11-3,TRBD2,TGTGCCAGCAGCCCCCTGGACAGGGAACTAGCGGGAGGGCCCGCCGGGGAGCTGTTTTTT,CASSPLDRELAGGPAGELFF
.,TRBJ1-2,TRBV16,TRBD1,TGTGCCAGCAGCCAGAAGGACAGGGCTAATAACTATGGCTACACCTTC,CASSQKDRANNYGYTF
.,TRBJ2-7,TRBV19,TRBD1,TGTGCCAGTAGTAGGGACAGCCACTACGAGCAGTACTTC,CASSRDSHYEQYF
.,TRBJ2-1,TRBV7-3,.,TGTGCCAGCAGCTTAATCGGTCGGGAGATTGGGAATGAGCAGTTCTTC,CASSLIGREIGNEQFF
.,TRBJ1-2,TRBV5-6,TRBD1,TGTGCCAGCAGCTGGGGACAGGGTGATGGCTACACCTTC,CASSWGQGDGYTF
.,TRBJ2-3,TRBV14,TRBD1,TGTGCCAGCAGCCCCCGGACAGGGGGGCTCACAGATACGCAGTATTTT,CASSPRTGGLTDTQYF
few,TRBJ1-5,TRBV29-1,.,TGCAGCGTTGCGGTGGGGGCCGGGGGAAATCAGCCCCAGCATTTT,CSVAVGAGGNQPQHF
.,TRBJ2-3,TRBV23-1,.,TGCGCCAGCAGCCGAGTCCTTATAACTAGTGGTGCCACAGATACGCAGTATTTT,CASSRVLITSGATDTQYF
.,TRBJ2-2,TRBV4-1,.,TGCGCCAGCAGCCAAGACTTAAACACCGGGGAGCTGTTTTTT,CASSQDLNTGELFF
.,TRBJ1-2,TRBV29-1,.,TGCAGCGTTGAAGCAGGGTTCGGTGGCTACACCTTC,CSVEAGFGGYTF